This T cell receptor beta chain is drawn from a study of T cells in Graves' hyperthyroidism and ophthalmopathy. As for the study in general: Peripheral blood was secured at the point of initial diagnosis, before any treatment.

The study's findings and limits: For ophthalmopathy, model prediction preceded onset by a median roughly 6.3 months. Peripheral blood also featured most of the thyroid clonotypes expanded above 0.001.

This clonotype was picked up a small number of times. Antigen specificity is unknown. Every diagnosis used clinical symptoms, serum thyroxine and TRAb, thyroid ultrasound and orbital computed tomography. What was amplified from RNA transcripts were TCR beta CDR3 regions. The HTBI primer set drove a first-round RT-PCR of the TCR CDR3. TCRdb passed the multiplex PCR reads through MiXCR, listing each CDR3 protein once. Among approximately 520,000 distinct CDR3 sequences listed, approximately 25% were seen once. V gave up 4 bases and J gave up 2 bases; unmatched junction bases: 3. CDR1 is SGHDN and CDR2 is FVKESK in the germline V gene. This CDR3 has 14 residues.

This clonotype was obtained from a woman aged 25-40 years with Graves' ophthalmopathy. The sequencing sample was made of blood. The genes are TRBV14 and TRBJ2-7, with 9 bases aligning to TRBD2. The CDR3, as DNA: TGTGCCAGCAGCCCTAGCGGGGTGACCTACGAGCAGTACTTC. Protein: CASSPSGVTYEQYF.